Listed here is a single T cell receptor beta chain. The data were obtained in a study of patients and donors after allogeneic stem cell transplantation. J lost 6 bases, V lost 5 bases, and 6 bases had no gene match. CDR1 MNHEY and CDR2 SMNVEV come from the germline V gene (reference sequence). CDR3 size: 14 residues. TCRdb reprocessed the RT-PCR reads with MiXCR, giving one entry per CDR3 protein. The data show around 200,000 distinct CDR3 sequences, roughly 38% seen once. This TCR came from a human donor who was either an allogeneic HSCT recipient or a stem cell or donor lymphocyte infusion donor (not recorded which). It is not recorded whose cells these are; they may come from a transplant donor. J is TRBJ1-5 and V is TRBV27, with 8 bases matching TRBD1. The source material was blood, either unsorted or a sorted T cell fraction (not recorded which). In DNA form, the CDR3 reads TGTGCCAGCAGTACCGCAGGGGGCTCTCAGCCCCAGCATTTT. This encodes CASSTAGGSQPQHF.